Presented here are 2 T cell receptor beta chains from one specimen sequenced in a study of shared clonotypes between healthy human individuals. Some clones are missing from TCRdb's copy, which holds only in-frame ones; the method was immunoSEQ multiplex PCR. The sample consists of under 2,000,000 clones, roughly 94% of them appearing once. CD45RO-negative cells were positively selected for CCR7, leaving out terminally differentiated effector memory CD45RA+ cells. Sequenced: naive CD8+ T cells sorted from blood. These receptor sequences come from a man aged 18 to 29 in good health.

The rearrangement joins TRBV6-4 to TRBJ1-5; D is unclear. The CDR3 is 14 residues long. Per germline, CDR1 MRHNA and CDR2 SNTAGT. V was trimmed by 7 bases and J by 4 bases, leaving 14 bases between them. The CDR3 loop is CASITPQVNQPQHF. CDR3 nucleotide sequence: TGTGCCAGCATTACCCCTCAGGTTAATCAGCCCCAGCATTTT.

The chain couples TRBV28 to TRBJ1-5; possible D gene TRBD1, 5 bases. The CDR3 totals 14 residues. With 3 bases removed from V and 4 bases from J, the gap between germline ends came to 10 bases. Looked up from germline, CDR1 is MDHEN and CDR2 is SYDVKM. CDR3: CASSFRPGNQPQHF. CDR3 bases: TGTGCCAGCAGTTTTCGGCCAGGGAATCAGCCCCAGCATTTT.